This T cell receptor (beta chain) appears in the sequencing data of a study of blood T cell repertoires in COVID-19. Across the study: The origin of the acute and convalescent COVID-19 samples was the United States, Italy and Spain. The analysed material was cDNA or gDNA that came from T cells, B-cell-depleted T cells, or PBMCs.

How the authors handled the data: Amplifying reference gene primers gave estimates of nucleated cell counts. Using immunoSEQ multiplex PCR, the repertoire was profiled, and TCRdb retains in-frame clones only, with some absent. V, J and clone size are those of that table, while D and trimming were read from the DNA. Among around 230,000 clones, 83% were seen once, and the ten largest hold under 3%. The CDR3 runs to 15 residues. Germline assignment: CDR1 MDHEN and CDR2 SYDVKM. V lost 3 bases and J lost 6; bases outside the gene matches: 8. Sequencing was carried out using peripheral blood. The V gene is TRBV28, the J gene TRBJ1-1, with TRBD1 matching over 9 bases. This clonotype originated in a woman in her 70s with active or convalescent COVID-19. CDR3 DNA sequence: TGTGCCAGCAGTTTTGAGACAGGGGGAAGGGCTGAAGCTTTCTTT. It codes for CASSFETGGRAEAFF.